This section outlines one T cell receptor (beta chain) sequence together with its context. As yet, its antigen is unknown. This entry is derived from a study of beta chain features in type 1 diabetes. Study findings and constraints: PCR might show a preference for shorter templates, equally across patients and controls. Type 1 diabetes patients had VDJ junctions that carried fewer insertions and more deletions. Significant though moderate, a shortening of TCRB CDR3s appeared in all four CD4+ subsets of Type 1 diabetes patients.

The investigators reverse transcribed all of the isolated RNA, so they sequenced expressed TCRB transcripts. TCRdb's table, derived via immunoSEQ multiplex PCR, lists solely in-frame clones and lacks some. The sample shows 600,000 or so clones, roughly an eighth of them seen only once. V lost 3 bases and J 1 base, leaving 6 bases between the germline ends. The CDR3 is 13 residues long. Germline CDR1 is SGHVS and CDR2 is FQNEAQ. The receptor was derived from a man aged 30 to 39 with type 1 diabetes. V is TRBV7-8 and J is TRBJ2-5, with unresolved D. The material sequenced was naive CD4+ T cells from blood. In DNA form, the CDR3 reads TGTGCCAGCAGCTTTGGAACCCAAGAGACCCAGTACTTC. Protein product: CASSFGTQETQYF.